Following are 29 T cell receptor beta chains from one sample sequenced in a study of OX40 agonist ivuxolimab in advanced cancers. TCRdb keeps only in-frame clones here, not all; method: immunoSEQ multiplex PCR. The sample records approximately 48,000 clones, 60% to 80% being singletons. Sequencing used CD4+ or CD8+ T cells sorted from blood, obtained in a trial of the OX40 agonist ivuxolimab. The receptor set was obtained from an adult with an advanced solid tumor such as melanoma, head and neck, liver or kidney cancer.

The chain employs TRBV2 and TRBJ2-3; D gene unclear. Per the germline V gene, CDR1 is SNHLY and CDR2 is FYNNEI. The CDR3 runs to 11 residues. Deletions cut 5 bases from V and 2 bases from J, with 2 bases between. CDR3 sequence reads: CASSYTDTQYF. As DNA, the CDR3 is TGTGCCAGCAGTTACACAGATACGCAGTATTTT. The variable domain in full, with the rest retrieved from reference TRBV2 and TRBJ2-3, is EPEVTQTPSHQVTQMGQEVILRCVPISNHLYFYWYRQILGQKVEFLVSFYNNEISEKSEIFDDQFSVERPDGSNFTLKIRSTKLEDSAMYFCASSYTDTQYFGPGTRLTVL.

CDR3 loop: CASSHGQGYGYTF. DNA for the CDR3: TGCGCCAGCAGCCATGGACAGGGGTATGGCTACACCTTC. This rearrangement joins TRBV4-3 to TRBJ1-2; 9 nucleotides agree with TRBD1. The ends lost 3 bases at V and 5 bases at J; junction bases unmatched: 1. There are 13 residues in the CDR3. Germline loops: CDR1 LGHNA, CDR2 YSLEER.

V and J are TRBV9 and TRBJ2-1; D is unresolved. Per germline, CDR1 SGDLS and CDR2 YYNGEE. V shed 3 bases and J shed 4 bases, with 11 bases lying between them. The CDR3 consists of 14 residues. The CDR3 region is CASSARSGYNEQFF. The CDR3 DNA sequence: TGTGCCAGCAGCGCCCGCTCCGGTTACAATGAGCAGTTCTTC. Looking up the rest from reference TRBV9 and TRBJ2-1 gives the full variable domain: DSGVTQTPKHLITATGQRVTLRCSPRSGDLSVYWYQQSLDQGLQFLIQYYNGEERAKGNILERFSAQQFPDLHSELNLSSLELGDSALYFCASSARSGYNEQFFGPGTRLTVL.

This clone has more than one count but fewer than ten. The chain uses TRBV11-2 and TRBJ1-1; TRBD1 is a possible D gene (5 bases). V was trimmed by 5 bases and J by 11 bases, leaving 24 bases between them. The V gene's germline CDR1 is SGHAT and CDR2 FQNNGV. This CDR3 has 15 amino acids. This CDR3 is CASSNLQDPPNGAFF. CDR3 bases: TGTGCCAGCAGCAACTTACAGGACCCCCCGAATGGGGCTTTCTTT.

The V gene is TRBV6-5, the J gene TRBJ1-2; a possible D gene is TRBD1 (6 bases). This CDR3 is built from 14 residues. Looked up from germline, CDR1 is MNHEY and CDR2 is SVGAGI. The V gene lost 2 bases and the J gene lost 6 bases, with 13 bases spanning the gap. The DNA of the CDR3 is TGTGCCAGCAGTTACCGGGACCGACAGGATGGCTACACCTTC. Protein sequence: CASSYRDRQDGYTF.

V and J are TRBV7-2 and TRBJ1-1; tentatively, D is TRBD1 (5 bases). The CDR3 is made up of 15 amino acids. Trimming removed 1 base from V and 5 bases from J, with 14 bases in between. CDR1 is SGHTA and CDR2 is FQGNSA in the germline V gene. The CDR3 loop reads CASSLDGGVGTEAFF. The CDR3 coding sequence is TGTGCCAGCAGCTTAGATGGGGGAGTAGGTACTGAAGCTTTCTTT.

The chain is built from TRBV7-7 and TRBJ2-7; 10 bases agree with TRBD2. The junction had 6 bases not matched to a gene; V was cut back by 5 bases and J by 2 bases. Germline CDR1 and CDR2: SSHAT and FNYEAQ (reference sequence). This CDR3 spans 15 amino acids. The CDR3 bases are TGTGCCAGCAGCCCCCGACTAGCGGGCCCCTACGAGCAGTACTTC. Translating it yields CASSPRLAGPYEQYF.

The chain combines TRBV5-1 with TRBJ2-5; tentatively, D is TRBD1 or TRBD2 (7 bases each). The CDR3 runs to 15 residues. Germline V gives CDR1 SGHRS, CDR2 YFSETQ. V gave up 4 bases and J gave up 5 bases, with 18 bases separating them. The CDR3 DNA is TGCGCCAGCAGCCTAAGACAGGGAGGGCTGGAGACCCAGTACTTC. Amino acids: CASSLRQGGLETQYF.

In this sample, this clone turned up a few times. The genes are TRBV2 and TRBJ1-4; D might be TRBD1 (6 bases). CDR3 length equals 14 residues. Between the trimmed V and J ends, which lost 6 bases and 8 bases, there was a span of 16 bases. Germline lookup yields CDR1 SNHLY and CDR2 FYNNEI. CDR3 in DNA: TGTGCCAGCAGGACACAGGGTTCAGGGGAAAAACTGTTTTTT. Translation: CASRTQGSGEKLFF.

This sequence joins TRBV18 and TRBJ2-5; 12 nucleotides agree with TRBD1. The CDR3 contains 19 residues. CDR1 and CDR2 from the germline V gene are KGHSH and LQKENI. V gave up 3 bases and J gave up 0 bases; unmatched junction bases: 11. The CDR3 is CASSPQTGTGGGDQETQYF. Here the CDR3 DNA reads TGTGCCAGCTCACCTCAGACCGGGACAGGGGGCGGGGACCAAGAGACCCAGTACTTC.

The rearrangement links TRBV19 to TRBJ2-1; 15 bases agree with TRBD2. The CDR3 totals 17 residues. The V segment lost 4 bases and the J segment 7 bases; nucleotides outside the gene matches: 8. The V gene's germline CDR1 is LNHDA and CDR2 SQIVND (reference sequence). The CDR3 sequence is CASSTRTSGRARNEQFF. CDR3 in DNA: TGTGCCAGTAGTACCCGGACTAGCGGGAGGGCCCGAAATGAGCAGTTCTTC.

This chain links TRBV14 with TRBJ2-6, with TRBD2 as a possible D gene (5 bases). Trimming removed 7 bases at V and 0 bases at J, with 13 bases between. The CDR3 totals 16 residues. Germline V gene sequence: CDR1 SGHDN, CDR2 FVKESK. DNA for the CDR3: TGTGCCAGCACCCGGACGGGGAGCTCTGGGGCCAACGTCCTGACTTTC. Protein: CASTRTGSSGANVLTF. Full variable domain (outside the CDR3, taken from reference TRBV14 and TRBJ2-6): EAGVTQFPSHSVIEKGQTVTLRCDPISGHDNLYWYRRVMGKEIKFLLHFVKESKQDESGMPNNRFLAERTGGTYSTLKVQPAELEDSGVYFCASTRTGSSGANVLTFGAGSRLTVL.

The chain couples TRBV7-9 to TRBJ1-2; 10 bases agree with TRBD1. J lost 1 base, V lost 5 bases, and 4 bases had no gene match. The CDR3 sequence is 15 residues long. CDR1 is SEHNR, CDR2 FQNEAQ, per germline (reference sequence). CDR3 sequence: CASSNRDRGNYGYTF. CDR3 DNA: TGTGCCAGCAGCAACCGGGACAGGGGTAACTATGGCTACACCTTC.

A few counts support this clone. This sequence joins TRBV7-3 and TRBJ1-1; the D gene is possibly TRBD1 (5 bases). There are 13 residues in the CDR3. V lost 2 bases to trimming and J lost 4 bases, with 8 bases between them. Germline values: CDR1 SGHTA, CDR2 FQGTGA. CDR3 in amino acids: CASSLSQGTEAFF. The CDR3 nucleotides read TGTGCCAGCAGCTTATCTCAGGGCACTGAAGCTTTCTTT.

The V gene is TRBV14, the J gene TRBJ2-1; possible D gene TRBD2, 5 bases. CDR1 is SGHDN and CDR2 is FVKESK in the germline V gene. The V gene lost 5 bases and the J gene lost 4 bases, with 15 bases spanning the gap. The CDR3 extends over 15 amino acids. This CDR3 reads CASSSGYGIYNEQFF. In DNA form, the CDR3 reads TGTGCCAGCAGCTCGGGATACGGAATTTACAATGAGCAGTTCTTC.

The chain has TRBV7-9 and TRBJ2-5; 7 bases line up with TRBD2. Germline V gene data show CDR1 as SEHNR and CDR2 as FQNEAQ (reference sequence). The trim removed 5 bases at V and 4 bases at J, leaving 10 bases unmatched. This CDR3 has 15 amino acids. For the CDR3, the DNA is TGTGCCAGCAGCGCCCCGGGGAGGGGCGGAGAGACCCAGTACTTC. This sequence encodes CASSAPGRGGETQYF.

The J gene is TRBJ1-1, the V gene TRBV6-4; no clear D gene. The CDR3 length is 13 residues. V lost 1 base, J lost 13 bases, and 16 bases lay in between. The germline V gene has CDR1 MRHNA and CDR2 SNTAGT. CDR3 sequence (DNA): TGTGCCAGCAGTGACTTACAAGGGTGGGTAGGTTTCTTT. This translates into CASSDLQGWVGFF.

CDR3 DNA sequence: TGTGCCAGCAGCCTATTAATGGCTAGCGCCCGCACAGATACGCAGTATTTT. Its translation: CASSLLMASARTDTQYF. The chain couples TRBV11-2 to TRBJ2-3; a weak D match, TRBD2 (6 bases). The CDR3 has 17 amino acids. CDR1 SGHAT and CDR2 FQNNGV come from the germline V gene. Trimming shortened V by 5 bases and J by 1 base, and 19 bases separated the two germline ends.

The genes are TRBV7-2 and TRBJ2-4; D is perhaps TRBD1 or TRBD2 (5 bases each). This CDR3 region has 14 residues. With 3 bases removed from V and 10 bases from J, the gap between germline ends came to 16 bases. Per germline, CDR1 SGHTA and CDR2 FQGNSA. CDR3 loop: CASSFGRGREIQYF. The CDR3, as DNA: TGTGCCAGCAGCTTTGGTAGGGGAAGGGAGATTCAGTACTTC.

DNA of the CDR3: TGTGCCAGCAGCACACAAGGGGGGACAGGGGGCGAAGCTTTCTTT. Encoded protein: CASSTQGGTGGEAFF. The chain has TRBV11-3 and TRBJ1-1; 12 positions agree with TRBD1. Germline CDR1 and CDR2: SGHNT and YENEEA. The CDR3 has 15 amino acids. J was trimmed by 8 bases and V by 5 bases; bases with no gene match: 9.

The CDR3 region is CASSFGTSVYEQYF. The CDR3 region has the DNA TGTGCCAGCAGCTTCGGGACTAGCGTTTACGAGCAGTACTTC. The genes are TRBV7-2 and TRBJ2-7; 10 bases map to TRBD2. CDR3 length equals 14 residues. The germline V gene has CDR1 SGHTA and CDR2 FQGNSA. Unmatched junction bases numbered 3, after V lost 3 bases and J lost 4 bases.

The chain employs TRBV19 and TRBJ1-1, with D perhaps TRBD1 (5 bases). V gave up 5 bases and J gave up 5 bases, with 18 bases separating them. Per germline, CDR1 LNHDA and CDR2 SQIVND (reference sequence). This CDR3 is 15 amino acids long. Written as DNA, the CDR3 is TGTGCCAGTAGTTCAGCCCCAGGGAGGTTTACTGAAGCTTTCTTT. It specifies CASSSAPGRFTEAFF.

The rearrangement joins TRBV2 to TRBJ1-2; 8 bases agree with TRBD1. Trimming cost V 4 bases and J 1 base; bases outside gene matches: 5. Germline assignment: CDR1 SNHLY and CDR2 FYNNEI. The CDR3 loop spans 15 amino acids. The CDR3: CASSGQGLRNYGYTF. The CDR3 DNA sequence: TGTGCCAGCAGTGGACAGGGGCTACGTAACTATGGCTACACCTTC. The entire variable domain, with the rest obtained from reference TRBV2 and TRBJ1-2, is as follows: EPEVTQTPSHQVTQMGQEVILRCVPISNHLYFYWYRQILGQKVEFLVSFYNNEISEKSEIFDDQFSVERPDGSNFTLKIRSTKLEDSAMYFCASSGQGLRNYGYTFGSGTRLTVV.

This chain links TRBV7-2 with TRBJ2-7; D perhaps matches TRBD1 (6 bases). Trimming shortened V by 5 bases and J by 5 bases, and 19 bases separated the two germline ends. CDR3 length: 15 amino acids. Germline V lookup: CDR1 SGHTA, CDR2 FQGNSA. CDR3 DNA sequence: TGTGCCAGCAGCCCCGAGGTGGGGGCGCGACACGAGCAGTACTTC. It codes for CASSPEVGARHEQYF. The full variable domain, rest sourced from reference TRBV7-2 and TRBJ2-7, is GAGVSQSPSNKVTEKGKDVELRCDPISGHTALYWYRQSLGQGLEFLIYFQGNSAPDKSGLPSDRFSAERTGGSVSTLTIQRTQQEDSAVYLCASSPEVGARHEQYFGPGTRLTVT.

This clone was detected once. The V and J genes are TRBV6-1 and TRBJ2-3; D gene unclear. V was cut by 3 bases and J by 6 bases, with 10 bases left in between. Germline-derived CDR1 and CDR2 are MNHNS and SASEGT. This CDR3 has 13 residues. The CDR3 loop reads CASSDLRLDTQYF. DNA for the CDR3: TGTGCCAGCAGTGACCTCAGGTTGGATACGCAGTATTTT.

This clone was counted between two and nine times. The rearrangement joins TRBV2 to TRBJ2-5; 10 nucleotides match TRBD2. CDR1 is SNHLY, CDR2 FYNNEI, per germline. CDR3 length: 16 residues. V shed 5 bases, J shed 2 bases, and the junction held 8 bases outside the gene matches. Written as DNA, the CDR3 is TGTGCCAGCAGTTCAGGGGTTAGCGGGAGGCAAGAGACCCAGTACTTC. It is translated as CASSSGVSGRQETQYF.

The chain joins TRBV27 to TRBJ2-2, with 8 bases matching TRBD2. The CDR3 runs to 16 residues. The J segment lost 1 base and the V segment lost 3 bases, leaving 4 bases of the junction unmatched. The germline V gene has CDR1 MNHEY and CDR2 SMNVEV (reference sequence). DNA for the CDR3: TGTGCCAGCAGTTTTAGGCTAGCGGGGAACACCGGGGAGCTGTTTTTT. Encoded protein: CASSFRLAGNTGELFF.

V gene TRBV7-7 combines with J gene TRBJ2-1; 12 nucleotides agree with TRBD1. CDR1 is SSHAT and CDR2 is FNYEAQ in the germline V gene (reference sequence). V lost 5 bases, J lost 8 bases, and 4 bases stayed unmatched. The CDR3 has 14 amino acids. The CDR3 spells CASSAGTGGDEQFF. The CDR3, as DNA: TGTGCCAGCAGCGCTGGGACAGGGGGCGATGAGCAGTTCTTC.

The J gene is TRBJ2-7, the V gene TRBV9; D is uncertain. Germline V CDR1 and CDR2: SGDLS, YYNGEE. CDR3 size: 13 residues. The V end was cut by 1 base, the J end by 3 bases, with 8 bases between. The CDR3 protein is CASSVFRFYEQYF. CDR3 coding DNA: TGTGCCAGCAGCGTATTCCGATTCTACGAGCAGTACTTC.